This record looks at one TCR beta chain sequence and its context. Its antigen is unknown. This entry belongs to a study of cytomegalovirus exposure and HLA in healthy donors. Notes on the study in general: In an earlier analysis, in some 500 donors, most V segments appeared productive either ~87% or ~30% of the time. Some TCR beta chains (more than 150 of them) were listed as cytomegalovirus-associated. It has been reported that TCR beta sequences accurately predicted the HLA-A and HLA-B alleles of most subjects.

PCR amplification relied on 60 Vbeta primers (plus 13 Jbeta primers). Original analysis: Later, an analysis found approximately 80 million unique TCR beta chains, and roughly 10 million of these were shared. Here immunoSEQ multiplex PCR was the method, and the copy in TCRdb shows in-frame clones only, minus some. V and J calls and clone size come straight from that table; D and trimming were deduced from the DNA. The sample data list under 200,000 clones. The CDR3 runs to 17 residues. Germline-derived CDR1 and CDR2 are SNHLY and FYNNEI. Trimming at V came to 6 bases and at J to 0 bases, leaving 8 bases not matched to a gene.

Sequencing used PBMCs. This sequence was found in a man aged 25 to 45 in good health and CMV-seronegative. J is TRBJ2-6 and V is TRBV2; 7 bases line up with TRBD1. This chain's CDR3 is CASRSGTAVSGANVLTF. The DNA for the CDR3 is TGTGCCAGCAGATCCGGGACAGCCGTCTCTGGGGCCAACGTCCTGACTTTC.